This T cell receptor beta chain was recovered during a study of PD-1 blockade in classical Hodgkin lymphoma. The study's findings and limits: Newly diagnosed patients were said to have less baseline TCR diversity than healthy donors did. Significant TCR diversity gains by C4D1 occurred in CD4+ but not CD8+ cells.

Details on this clone: Its antigen is unknown.

The data were produced by immunoSEQ multiplex PCR, yet TCRdb's version contains in-frame clones alone and is incomplete. This sample yields approximately 80,000 clones, of which 75% to 90% are seen a single time; roughly 21% belongs to the top ten. Each patient experienced a relapse that followed autologous stem cell transplantation, and brentuximab vedotin exposure varied. With V trimmed by 0 bases and J by 5 bases, 6 bases remained unmatched. This CDR3 comprises 16 residues. Germline V gene data show CDR1 as SGHDT and CDR2 as YYEEEE. Sequenced here: peripheral blood mononuclear cells (PBMCs), sampled at baseline. The clonotype was recovered from a human donor with classical Hodgkin lymphoma. V usage is TRBV5-6 and J usage is TRBJ2-3; 10 nucleotides match TRBD2. The chain's CDR3 is CASSLGLLAGEDTQYF. In nucleotides, the CDR3 is TGTGCCAGCAGCTTGGGTCTCCTAGCGGGAGAAGATACGCAGTATTTT.